Listed below are T cell receptor beta chains from one sample, sequenced in a study of shared clonotypes between healthy human individuals. Measured with immunoSEQ multiplex PCR; TCRdb has only the in-frame clones, and not every one. The table has about 2.1 million clones, 85% to 95% seen once. The sample was naive CD8+ T cells from PBMCs. The receptors shown here come from a man aged 18 to 30 in good health. Some clones in this sample may be carry-over from other donors' samples. Each CDR3 is given with its conserved first and last residue. D genes are given only for firm matches. Expanded clones get a size class; other rows say once, few or many, or leave the size out.

j_call clone_size v_call d_call cdr3_nt cdr3_aa
TRBJ2-1 NA TRBV20-1 NA TGCAGTGCCCGTATACACAATGAGCAGTTCTTC CSARIHNEQFF
TRBJ2-1 NA TRBV6-5 NA TGTGCCAGCAGTTATAGAATCGACGGGGATGAGCAGTTCTTC CASSYRIDGDEQFF
TRBJ1-5 NA TRBV2 NA TGTGCCAGCAGTGAAAGGTTCGGCCGTCTAAATTTT CASSERFGRLNF
TRBJ1-3 NA TRBV7-9 TRBD1 TGTGCCAGCAGCGCAACAGGGGGGGTTGGAAACACCATATATTTT CASSATGGVGNTIYF
TRBJ2-3 NA TRBV11-2 TRBD2 TGTGCCAGCAGCTCCCGGGCGGGAGCGAGCACAGATACGCAGTATTTT CASSSRAGASTDTQYF
TRBJ2-7 NA TRBV7-9 TRBD1 TGTGCCAGCAGCCAACTAGGACAGGCGAACTACGAGCAGTACTTC CASSQLGQANYEQYF
TRBJ2-1 NA TRBV7-9 NA TGTGCCACCGAAGGGGGTGGGGATGAGCAGTTCTTC CATEGGGDEQFF
TRBJ2-2 once TRBV7-7 TRBD2 TGTGCCAGCAGCTTAGCGGGACTAGCGGGAGTTGCGGACACCGGGGAGCTGTTTTTT CASSLAGLAGVADTGELFF
TRBJ2-7 once TRBV9 TRBD2 TGTGCCAGCAGCGTAGTCGGAGGTCCGGGGGGCGAGCAGTACTTC CASSVVGGPGGEQYF
TRBJ2-7 NA TRBV7-9 NA TGTGCCAGCAGCCCAAGCTTGGGGGGCATCTTCGACGAGCAGTACTTC CASSPSLGGIFDEQYF
TRBJ2-3 once TRBV7-3 TRBD2 TGTGCCAGCAGCTGGACGGGAGGGAGGACAGATACGCAGTATTTT CASSWTGGRTDTQYF
TRBJ2-1 NA TRBV6-5 NA TGTGCCAGCAGTGCGGGACGGAGGGGACTTAATGAGCAGTTCTTC CASSAGRRGLNEQFF
TRBJ1-2 NA TRBV7-2 TRBD1 TGTGCCAGCAGCTCACCGGGACAGGGGGCAGGTGGCTACACCTTC CASSSPGQGAGGYTF
TRBJ2-7 once TRBV28 NA TGTGCCAGCAGTTCTCTAGTAACCTACGAGCAGTACTTC CASSSLVTYEQYF
TRBJ2-2 NA TRBV15 NA TGTGCCACCACCACGCCAAGGGCCGGGGAGCTGTTTTTT CATTTPRAGELFF
TRBJ2-7 NA TRBV10-1 TRBD2 TGCGCCAGCAGTGAGGAGCTCCCCAGCGGGACGTTCTACGAGCAGTACTTC CASSEELPSGTFYEQYF
TRBJ2-1 NA TRBV4-1 NA TGCGCCAGCACCGCCAAGGGCGGGAAGAATGAGCAGTTCTTC CASTAKGGKNEQFF
TRBJ2-7 NA TRBV7-9 TRBD1 TGTGCCAGCAGCGGGACAGGGTTTTACGAGCAGTACTTC CASSGTGFYEQYF
TRBJ1-2 NA TRBV10-3 NA TGTGCCATCAGTGAGCCCCCAGGGAAAGGGGGCTACACCTTC CAISEPPGKGGYTF
TRBJ1-1 few TRBV5-4 TRBD1 TGTGCCAGCAGCTTGGCCCGGTACGACAGGGGTGATTTGGACACTGAAGCTTTCTTT CASSLARYDRGDLDTEAFF
TRBJ2-7 NA TRBV9 TRBD2 TGTGCCAGCAGCGTAGGGGCTAGCGGGGGATACGAGCAGTACTTC CASSVGASGGYEQYF
TRBJ2-1 NA TRBV27 NA TGTGCCAGCAGTCTAGCAGGAGCCTACAATGAGCAGTTCTTC CASSLAGAYNEQFF
TRBJ2-7 NA TRBV9 NA TGTGCCAGCAGTGGGGGGCCCTCCTACGAGCAGTACTTC CASSGGPSYEQYF
TRBJ2-5 NA TRBV28 NA TGTGCCAGCAGCCACTCGGGGACCCGAGGGTGGGAGACCCAGTACTTC CASSHSGTRGWETQYF
TRBJ1-6 NA TRBV28 TRBD1 TGTGCCAGCAGTCTGGACAGGGGGCGGAATTCACCCCTCCACTTT CASSLDRGRNSPLHF
TRBJ2-7 NA TRBV2 TRBD1 TGTGCCAGCTCCGGAGAGGGGGCAGGCGAGCAGTACTTC CASSGEGAGEQYF
TRBJ2-2 NA TRBV6-5 NA TGTGCCGCCGGGGCTGCACTGAACACCGGGGAGCTGTTTTTT CAAGAALNTGELFF
TRBJ2-2 NA TRBV7-9 NA TGTGCCAGCAGCTTGAGCACCGGGGAGCTGTTTTTT CASSLSTGELFF
TRBJ2-7 NA TRBV6-1 NA TGTGCCACCAAAAAACGGGACACAACCTACGAGCAGTACTTC CATKKRDTTYEQYF
TRBJ2-7 NA TRBV7-9 TRBD2 TGTGCCAGCAGCTTAGCGGAGGGCAGGGAGGGAGAGAGGGAGCAGTACTTC CASSLAEGREGEREQYF
TRBJ2-7 NA TRBV28 NA TGTGCCAGCAGTTTGCAGGACTCCTACGAGCAGTACTTC CASSLQDSYEQYF
TRBJ2-7 NA TRBV5-6 NA TGTGCCAGCAGCTCCGGGTCGGAATACGAGCAGTACTTC CASSSGSEYEQYF
TRBJ2-7 NA TRBV7-6 NA TGTGCCAGCAGCTTAGGTTTCCAGGTCTCCTACGAGCAGTACTTC CASSLGFQVSYEQYF
TRBJ2-5 NA TRBV6-6 NA TGTGCCAGCAGTTCTGTCGGGATCCAAGAGACCCAGTACTTC CASSSVGIQETQYF
TRBJ2-7 NA TRBV10-2 NA TGCGCCAGCAGTGAGTCTGGGTCCTACGAGCAGTACTTC CASSESGSYEQYF
TRBJ2-2 few TRBV27 NA TGTGCCAGCAGTTTAGCCGGGGAGCTGTTTTTT CASSLAGELFF
TRBJ1-4 NA TRBV5-5 NA TGTGCCAGCAGCTTGGCAGTTGTAGGAGCAACTAATGAAAAACTGTTTTTT CASSLAVVGATNEKLFF
TRBJ2-5 NA TRBV5-4 NA TGTGCCAGCAGCTTTGGCGGAATGGTTTACTTC CASSFGGMVYF
TRBJ1-1 NA TRBV19 NA TGTGCCAGTAGTATAGGAAGGGGTGGTACTGAAGCTTTCTTT CASSIGRGGTEAFF
TRBJ2-1 NA TRBV11-2 NA TGTGCCAGCAGCTTGGGAGCACAGGGTAACTCCTACAATGAGCAGTTCTTC CASSLGAQGNSYNEQFF
TRBJ2-7 NA TRBV28 NA TGTGCCAGCAGTTTGTCAGGGGAGCAGTACTTC CASSLSGEQYF
TRBJ2-5 NA TRBV7-9 TRBD2 TGTGCCAGCAGCTTGATCCCTGGACTAGCGGCTCACAAAGAGACCCAGTACTTC CASSLIPGLAAHKETQYF
TRBJ2-7 NA TRBV29-1 NA TGCAGCGTTGAAGCGGGCAACTCCTACGAGCAGTACTTC CSVEAGNSYEQYF
TRBJ2-4 NA TRBV4-1 NA TGCGCCAGCAGCCCCAGTGTGGCGATCAAAAACATTCAGTACTTC CASSPSVAIKNIQYF
TRBJ2-7 NA TRBV7-9 TRBD1 TGTGCCAGCAGCTTGGGACAGCCCTACGAGCAGTACTTC CASSLGQPYEQYF
TRBJ1-2 NA TRBV6-5 TRBD1 TGTGCCAGCAGTTACGCTGAGGGGGCTGATGGCTACACCTTC CASSYAEGADGYTF
TRBJ2-5 NA TRBV30 NA TGTGCCTGGACCCCGAAGGGGGAGACCCAGTACTTC CAWTPKGETQYF
TRBJ2-5 NA TRBV7-7 NA TGTGCCAGCAGCTTAGGGGGGGTACCTCAAGAGACCCAGTACTTC CASSLGGVPQETQYF
TRBJ2-5 NA TRBV10-3 TRBD2 TGTGCCATCAGTGTCGGACTAGCGACGCGTGAGGAGACCCAGTACTTC CAISVGLATREETQYF
TRBJ2-7 NA TRBV9 TRBD2 TGTGCCAGCAGCGTAGAGAGCGGGAGGATCTCCTACGAGCAGTACTTC CASSVESGRISYEQYF
TRBJ2-5 NA TRBV4-2 TRBD1 TGTGCCAGCAGCCAAACAAAGGGGGCAGGGCTTCAAGAGACCCAGTACTTC CASSQTKGAGLQETQYF
TRBJ2-7 NA TRBV6-1 TRBD2 TGTGCCAGTGCCCTGCGGGAGATCAACGAGCAGTACTTC CASALREINEQYF
TRBJ2-1 NA TRBV10-1 NA TGCGCCAGCAGTGAGTCTGCGGGACACGGCGGTAATGAGCAGTTCTTC CASSESAGHGGNEQFF
TRBJ2-1 NA TRBV28 NA TGTGCCAGCAGTTCCCGGGAAGCGGGTAGCTCCTACAATGAGCAGTTCTTC CASSSREAGSSYNEQFF
TRBJ2-7 NA TRBV19 TRBD2 TGTGCCAGCTCTAGCGGGAGGGCCTACGAGCAGTACTTC CASSSGRAYEQYF